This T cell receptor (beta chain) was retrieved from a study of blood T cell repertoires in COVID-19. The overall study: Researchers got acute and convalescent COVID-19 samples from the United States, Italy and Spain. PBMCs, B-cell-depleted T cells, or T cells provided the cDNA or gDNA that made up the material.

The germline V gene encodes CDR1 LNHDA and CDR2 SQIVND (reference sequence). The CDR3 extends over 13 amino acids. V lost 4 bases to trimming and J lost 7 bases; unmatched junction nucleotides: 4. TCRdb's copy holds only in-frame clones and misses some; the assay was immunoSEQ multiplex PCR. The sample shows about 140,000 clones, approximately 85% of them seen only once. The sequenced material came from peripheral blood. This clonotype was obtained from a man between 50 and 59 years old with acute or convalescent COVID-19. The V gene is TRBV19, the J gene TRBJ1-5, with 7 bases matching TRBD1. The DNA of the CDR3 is TGTGCCAGTAGTACACAGGGGACGCAGCCCCAGCATTTT. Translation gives CASSTQGTQPQHF. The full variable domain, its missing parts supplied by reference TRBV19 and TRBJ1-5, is DGGITQSPKYLFRKEGQNVTLSCEQNLNHDAMYWYRQDPGQGLRLIYYSQIVNDFQKGDIAEGYSVSREKKESFPLTVTSAQKNPTAFYLCASSTQGTQPQHFGDGTRLSIL.